Following are 5 T cell receptor beta chains from one sample sequenced in a study of blood T cells in healthy people across ages. For the second PCR, which ran for 7 to 11 cycles, a sample-barcoded 5' primer and a J-beta primer mix were used. TCRdb re-called the 5' RACE reads through MiXCR, storing one row per CDR3 protein. The sample lists about 1 million distinct CDR3 sequences, about 25% occurring once. The sample was also reused in another study, on T cells of mothers and their children.

The sequenced material came from blood. The origin of the receptors is a girl between 2 and 10 years old in good health.

This clonotype was picked up many times. The chain recombines TRBV20-1 with TRBJ2-5, with 7 bases matching TRBD1. Germline CDR1 and CDR2: DFQATT and SNEGSKA (reference sequence). The CDR3 extends over 14 amino acids. J was trimmed by 1 base and V by 2 bases; bases with no gene match: 4. CDR3 coding DNA: TGCAGTGCTAGAACGGGGACAGTCCAAGAGACCCAGTACTTC. As protein: CSARTGTVQETQYF.

This clonotype has a handful of counts. This chain joins TRBV21-1 and TRBJ1-1. TRBV21-1 is deemed a pseudogene. CDR3 length equals 13 residues. CDR3 in amino acids: CASNRAINTEAFF. The CDR3 DNA sequence: TGTGCCAGCAACAGGGCTATAAACACTGAAGCTTTCTTT.

This chain uses TRBV6-2 or TRBV6-3 with TRBJ2-6, with D perhaps matching TRBD1 or TRBD2 (6 bases each). The ends were cut back, 8 bases at V and 9 bases at J, with 23 bases in the middle. The CDR3 sequence is 16 residues long. Looked up from germline, CDR1 is MNHEY and CDR2 is SVGEGT. CDR3 region: CASGRWGPGEDNVLTF. CDR3 coding DNA: TGTGCCAGCGGACGGTGGGGTCCAGGGGAGGACAACGTCCTGACTTTC.

The chain is built from TRBV21-1 and TRBJ2-5; TRBD1 is the table's D call, not checked against the DNA. Matching the DNA end better, TRBJ2-1 makes the J call doubtful. TRBV21-1 is an annotated pseudogene. The CDR3 has 12 residues. This CDR3 is CASSCGQPEQFF. In DNA, the CDR3 is TGTGCCAGCAGCTGCGGGCAGCCCGAGCAGTTCTTC.

The chain combines TRBV20-1 with TRBJ2-3, with D possibly being TRBD2 (6 bases). The CDR3 extends over 14 amino acids. With 3 bases removed from V and 0 bases from J, the gap between germline ends came to 10 bases. Germline V CDR1 and CDR2: DFQATT, SNEGSKA (reference sequence). CDR3 in amino acids: CSASEAGSTDTQYF. CDR3 nucleotide sequence: TGCAGTGCTAGTGAGGCGGGGAGCACAGATACGCAGTATTTT.